These 7 T cell receptor beta chains originate from one sample sequenced in a study of blood T cells in healthy people across ages. A sample-barcoded 5' primer and a J-beta primer mix were used in a second PCR of roughly 7 to 12 cycles. TCRdb used MiXCR to reprocess the 5' RACE reads, holding one entry per CDR3 protein. The sample consists of more than 700,000 distinct CDR3 sequences, about 55% of them appearing once. Source material: blood. The source is a man older than 75 in good health.

This chain joins TRBV6-1 and TRBJ2-7; D is unclear. This CDR3 is 14 amino acids long. Trimming removed 2 bases from V and 11 bases from J, with 19 bases in between. Germline CDR1 is MNHNS and CDR2 is SASEGT. The DNA for the CDR3 is TGTGCCAGCAGTGAAAGACCCCCGGTCCTCCGGGAGTACTTC. It yields the protein CASSERPPVLREYF.

The chain combines TRBV14 with TRBJ2-1, with 11 bases lining up with TRBD2. V shed 4 bases and J 5 bases; nucleotides not matched to a gene: 10. CDR1 and CDR2 (germline): SGHDN, FVKESK. This CDR3 comprises 17 residues. The CDR3 coding sequence is TGTGCCAGCAGCCGAACTCAACTAGCGGGAGCCGACAATGAGCAGTTCTTC. This translates into CASSRTQLAGADNEQFF.

On this clonotype: Germline is not matched at one junction end, which may reflect a read error. The chain links TRBV12-3 or TRBV12-4 to TRBJ2-3; 16 positions agree with TRBD2. This CDR3 contains 17 residues. The CDR3 region is CASSLGTSGRAADTEYF. The CDR3 region has the DNA TGTGCCAGCAGTTTGGGGACTAGCGGGAGGGCGGCAGATACGGAGTATTTT.

This clonotype has more than one count but fewer than ten. The chain couples TRBV27 to TRBJ2-7; 11 bases fit TRBD2. CDR1 and CDR2 (germline): MNHEY, SMNVEV (reference sequence). The ends lost 10 bases at V and 4 bases at J; junction bases unmatched: 6. This CDR3 spans 13 amino acids. CDR3 coding DNA: TGTGCCACCCACACTAGCGGGAGTTACGAGCAGTACTTC. Its protein product is CATHTSGSYEQYF.

This CDR3 is CASNSGVSSYEQYF. In DNA form, the CDR3 reads TGTGCCAGCAACTCAGGGGTTTCCTCCTACGAGCAGTACTTC. V usage is TRBV12-3 or TRBV12-4 and J usage is TRBJ2-7; weak D call: TRBD1 (6 bases). The CDR3 totals 14 residues. The V end was cut by 7 bases, the J end by 0 bases, with 13 bases between.

In its sample, this clonotype was seen many times. V is TRBV5-5 and J is TRBJ2-6; D is unclear. The V gene's germline CDR1 is SGHKS and CDR2 YYEKEE (reference sequence). With 0 bases removed from V and 1 base from J, the gap between germline ends came to 5 bases. The CDR3 runs 15 residues. The CDR3 coding sequence is TGTGCCAGCAGCTTGGAAGCGTCTGGGGCCAACGTCCTGACTTTC. Encoded protein: CASSLEASGANVLTF.

This clonotype was observed many times. V gene TRBV27 combines with J gene TRBJ2-7, with D tentatively TRBD2 (6 bases). V was cut by 8 bases and J by 2 bases, with 13 bases left in between. CDR1 is MNHEY and CDR2 is SMNVEV in the germline V gene (reference sequence). The CDR3 has 13 residues. Here the CDR3 reads CASGGDGPYEQYF. The CDR3 region has the DNA TGTGCCAGCGGCGGGGACGGACCCTACGAGCAGTACTTC.